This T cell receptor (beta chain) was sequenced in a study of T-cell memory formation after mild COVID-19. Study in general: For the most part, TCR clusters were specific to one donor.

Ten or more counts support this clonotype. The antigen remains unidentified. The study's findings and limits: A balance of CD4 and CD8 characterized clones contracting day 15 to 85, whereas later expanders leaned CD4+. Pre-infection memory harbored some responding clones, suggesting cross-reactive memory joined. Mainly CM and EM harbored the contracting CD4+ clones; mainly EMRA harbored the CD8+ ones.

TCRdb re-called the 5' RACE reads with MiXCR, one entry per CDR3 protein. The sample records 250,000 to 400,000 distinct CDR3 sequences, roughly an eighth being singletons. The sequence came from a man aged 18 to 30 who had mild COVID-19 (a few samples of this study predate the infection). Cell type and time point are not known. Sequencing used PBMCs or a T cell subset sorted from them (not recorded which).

The CDR3 DNA reads as TGCGCCAGCAGCTCCTCGTTTAGCCGGATGAACACTGAAGCTTTCTTT. Protein product: CASSSSFSRMNTEAFF. The chain carries TRBV5-1 and TRBJ1-1; D unclear. V was clipped by 3 bases and J by 0 bases, with 15 bases between them. The CDR3 extends over 16 amino acids. The germline V gene encodes CDR1 SGHRS and CDR2 YFSETQ. The full variable domain, its missing parts supplied by reference TRBV5-1 and TRBJ1-1, is KAGVTQTPRYLIKTRGQQVTLSCSPISGHRSVSWYQQTPGQGLQFLFEYFSETQRNKGNFPGRFSGRQFSNSRSEMNVSTLELGDSALYLCASSSSFSRMNTEAFFGQGTRLTVV.